The sequence of this TCR beta chain was determined in a study of post-analysis software for immune sequencing data. Study at large: Multiple sclerosis in the patients followed relapsing-remitting, secondary progressive and progressive-relapsing courses.

Built from TCR beta cDNA, the libraries had unique molecular identifiers in them. T cells numbering roughly 0.95 to 10 million gave rise to about 490,000 cDNA molecules. MiXCR, run by TCRdb on the PCR reads, gives a single entry per CDR3 protein. The sample includes 650,000 to 850,000 distinct CDR3 sequences, roughly 58% of them seen just once. From germline, CDR1 is DFQATT and CDR2 SNEGSKA (reference sequence). V shed 3 bases and J 2 bases; nucleotides not matched to a gene: 16. The CDR3 extends over 18 amino acids. As for this clonotype: Its antigen is as yet unknown.

Study-wide points: Patients used five TRBV segments, including TRBV5-6, TRBV5-1 and TRBV20-1, more often than controls.

The receptor was derived from a girl aged 5-17 years with multiple sclerosis. The source material was blood. This chain uses TRBV20-1 with TRBJ2-1; 7 bases are shared with TRBD2. CDR3: CSASGEVAGKGPYNEQFF. The CDR3 region has the DNA TGCAGTGCTAGCGGGGAAGTAGCGGGTAAGGGGCCCTACAATGAGCAGTTCTTC.